The clone carrying this TCR beta chain was seen only a few times. Antigen specificity is unknown. Trimming shortened V by 4 bases and J by 0 bases, and 11 bases separated the two germline ends. From germline, CDR1 is SGDLS and CDR2 YYNGEE. The length of the CDR3 is 15 residues. This entry belongs to a study of PD-L1 blockade in urothelial cancer. At the level of the study: Prior chemotherapy ranged from 0 to 3 regimens per patient.

Time point given: peripheral blood 6 weeks after treatment start. Measured with immunoSEQ multiplex PCR; TCRdb has only the in-frame clones, and not every one. Of about 120,000 clones listed, about 89% are singletons. Study findings and constraints: Blood TCR clonality below the median before treatment was a predictor of better survival.

This sample comprised PBMCs, obtained around atezolizumab (anti-PD-L1) treatment. This chain uses TRBV9 with TRBJ1-3; no firm D call. This receptor was taken from a man aged 55 to 70 with urothelial cancer. The CDR3 coding sequence is TGTGCCAGCAGCAAGGACTCAGCCTCTGGAAACACCATATATTTT. This sequence encodes CASSKDSASGNTIYF.